This TCR beta chain is from a study of spatial heterogeneity in lung cancer. Across the study: Raw reads showed each unique TCR and UMI combination turning up more than ten times on average.

CDR1 is SGHVS, CDR2 FNYEAQ, per germline. Trimming shortened V by 2 bases and J by 9 bases, and 8 bases separated the two germline ends. This CDR3 has 12 amino acids. TCRdb called the 5' RACE reads again in MiXCR, with one record for every CDR3 protein. The data hold about 38,000 distinct CDR3 sequences, with 5.2% observed a single time. This clonotype occurred many times. The sample's time point: sample taken at primary tumor resection. Whole RNA obtained from tumor, nontumor lung or frozen PBMC underwent sequencing without sorting. Patients with untreated early-stage non-small cell lung cancer, numbering roughly 69, were the donors.

This sequence was found in a female donor with early-stage non-small cell lung cancer. Specimen: PBMCs, collected at surgery. The chain links TRBV7-6 to TRBJ2-1; D is perhaps TRBD1 (5 bases). The CDR3 reads CASSLRGGEQFF. DNA for the CDR3: TGTGCCAGCAGCTTAAGGGGCGGTGAGCAGTTCTTC.